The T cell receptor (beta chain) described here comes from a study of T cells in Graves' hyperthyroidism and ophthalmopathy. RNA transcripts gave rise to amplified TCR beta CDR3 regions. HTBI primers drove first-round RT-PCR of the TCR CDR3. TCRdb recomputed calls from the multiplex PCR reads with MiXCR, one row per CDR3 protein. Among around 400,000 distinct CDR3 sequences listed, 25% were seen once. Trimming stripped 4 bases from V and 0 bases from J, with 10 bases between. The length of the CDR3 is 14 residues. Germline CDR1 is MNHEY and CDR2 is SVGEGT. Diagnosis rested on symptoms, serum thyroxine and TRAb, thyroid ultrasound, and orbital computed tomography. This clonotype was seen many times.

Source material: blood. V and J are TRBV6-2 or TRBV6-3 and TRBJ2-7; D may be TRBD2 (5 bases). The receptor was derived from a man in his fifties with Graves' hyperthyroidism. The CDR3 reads CASSSPGFSYEQYF. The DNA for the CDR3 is TGTGCCAGCAGTTCCCCGGGGTTCTCCTACGAGCAGTACTTC.